This T cell receptor beta chain was retrieved from a study of beta chain features in type 1 diabetes. Investigators reverse transcribed all isolated RNA, so they sequenced expressed TCRB transcripts. The table came from immunoSEQ multiplex PCR; TCRdb's copy has only in-frame clones and leaves some out. The sample holds around 99,000 clones, 30% to 40% seen once. The V and J ends lost 8 bases and 0 bases respectively, with 14 bases between them. Germline values: CDR1 MDHEN, CDR2 SYDVKM. The CDR3 is 15 residues long. The specimen was stem cell memory CD4+ T cells from blood. This chain joins TRBV28 and TRBJ1-5; no firm D call. This clonotype originated in a woman between 18 and 29 years old in good health. CDR3 amino acids: CASSRGGPSNQPQHF. The CDR3 DNA reads TGTGCCAGCTCCCGGGGAGGGCCTAGCAATCAGCCCCAGCATTTT.